The source of this TCR beta chain is a study of CD8+ T cells in alopecia areata. The sequencing template was cDNA reverse transcribed from extracted RNA. The protocol was immunoSEQ multiplex PCR, while the TCRdb copy is restricted to in-frame clones and leaves out a portion. The table lists over 70,000 clones, about 71% of them singletons. Study-wide results and caveats: Among the top 100, expanded CD8+ clones were significantly decreased by tofacitinib, as was scalp clonality. Numerous expanded lesional clones remained in scalp and blood during tofacitinib.

This clone was counted a few times. The target antigen is unknown. CDR1 and CDR2 from the germline V gene are MDHEN and SYDVKM. The CDR3 consists of 17 residues. V lost 2 bases, J lost 0 bases, and 8 bases stayed unmatched. Treatment meaning: oral pan-JAK inhibitor, 5-10 mg twice daily. The receptor comes from a human donor with alopecia areata. The specimen was CD8+ T cells sorted from blood, collected at week 24, from a patient treated with tofacitinib. The chain carries TRBV28 and TRBJ2-3, with 7 nucleotides matching TRBD2. The CDR3 DNA reads as TGTGCCAGCAGTTTAATCCCCCCTAGCGGTAGCACAGATACGCAGTATTTT. The encoded protein is CASSLIPPSGSTDTQYF.